This TCR beta chain was captured by sequencing in a study of T cell repertoires in cytomegalovirus infection (dated by TCRdb to about 2019). Some background on the complete study: Donor HLA type was relevant to the analysis, because carriage of CMV infection together with the matching HLA type was indicated by public TCR beta signatures.

The run used an Illumina HiSeq 1500. Using fastp trimming at Q25 and MiXCR clonotype assembly, TCRdb reanalyzed the public sequencing data and kept in-frame beta chains. Identical CDR3 protein sequences are pooled into one entry, listed with their most common genes and DNA. The sample table holds roughly 500,000 distinct CDR3 sequences, of which over 9% were seen once. The ten largest account for 10% of the sample. After removal of 6 bases from V and 4 bases from J, the junction retains 8 bases not matched to a gene. Measured from the cysteine to the phenylalanine, the CDR3 is 15 residues long. The entry retains the CDR3 DNA only, 45 bases that are in frame from base 1. For CDR1 and CDR2, the germline V gene lists MNHEY and SVGEGT. There are a few counts of this clonotype. No cognate antigen has been identified for it. Base-call qualities are not available, and no considerably larger clone is one nucleotide away.

Study-wide findings and limitations: Carriers of CMV infection plus the relevant HLA type were discriminated by the cumulative frequency of public TCR beta family members in the study cohort and in an independent roughly 340-donor cohort. The ex vivo response was dominated by HLA-C-restricted CMV-specific TCR beta clonotypes, which also provided the single most frequent clonotype in two of eight donors.

Sequencing was done on a sample of PBMCs. The TCR was taken from a human donor in good health (CMV status not recorded). Some clones in this sample may be carry-over from other donors' samples. The rearrangement combines TRBV6-2 or TRBV6-3 with TRBJ1-5; 8 middle bases align to TRBD1. CDR3 reads: CASRPGQGRNQPQHF. The sequence in DNA is TGTGCCAGCAGACCTGGACAGGGCAGGAATCAGCCCCAGCATTTT.